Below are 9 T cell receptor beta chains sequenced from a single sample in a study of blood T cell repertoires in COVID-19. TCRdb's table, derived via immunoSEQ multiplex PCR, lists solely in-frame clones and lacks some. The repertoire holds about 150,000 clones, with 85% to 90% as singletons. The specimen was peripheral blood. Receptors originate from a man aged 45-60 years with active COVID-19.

The CDR3 spells CASSLNRYEQFF. CDR3 sequence (DNA): TGTGCCAGCAGCTTGAACAGGTATGAGCAGTTCTTC. This chain joins TRBV11-2 and TRBJ2-1, with TRBD1 as a possible D gene (5 bases). The germline gives CDR1 SGHAT, CDR2 FQNNGV. V lost 3 bases, J lost 8 bases, and 8 bases lay in between. The CDR3 is made up of 12 amino acids.

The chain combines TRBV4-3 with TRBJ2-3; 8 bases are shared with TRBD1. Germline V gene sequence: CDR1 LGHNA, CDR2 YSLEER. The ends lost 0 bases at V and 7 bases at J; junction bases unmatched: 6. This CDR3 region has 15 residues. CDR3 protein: CASSQERAGGNTQYF. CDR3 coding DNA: TGCGCCAGCAGCCAAGAGAGGGCAGGGGGCAATACGCAGTATTTT.

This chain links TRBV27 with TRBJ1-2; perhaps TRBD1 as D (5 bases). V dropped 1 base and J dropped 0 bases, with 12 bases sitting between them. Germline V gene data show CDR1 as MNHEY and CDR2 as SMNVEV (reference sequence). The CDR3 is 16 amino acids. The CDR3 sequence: CASSLFGGEANYGYTF. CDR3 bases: TGTGCCAGCAGTTTATTCGGAGGGGAAGCTAACTATGGCTACACCTTC.

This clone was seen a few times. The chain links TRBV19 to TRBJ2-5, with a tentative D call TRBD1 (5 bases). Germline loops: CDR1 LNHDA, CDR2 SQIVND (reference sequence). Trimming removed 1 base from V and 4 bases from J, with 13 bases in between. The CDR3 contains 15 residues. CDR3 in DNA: TGTGCCAGTAGTATAGGGCTCCAGGGTAGAGAGACCCAGTACTTC. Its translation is CASSIGLQGRETQYF.

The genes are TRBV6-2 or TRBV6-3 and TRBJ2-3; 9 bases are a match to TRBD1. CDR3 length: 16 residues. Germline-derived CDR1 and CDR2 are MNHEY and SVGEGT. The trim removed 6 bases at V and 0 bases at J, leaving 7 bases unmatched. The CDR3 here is CASSPTQGASTDTQYF. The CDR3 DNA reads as TGTGCCAGCAGCCCGACACAGGGGGCTAGCACAGATACGCAGTATTTT.

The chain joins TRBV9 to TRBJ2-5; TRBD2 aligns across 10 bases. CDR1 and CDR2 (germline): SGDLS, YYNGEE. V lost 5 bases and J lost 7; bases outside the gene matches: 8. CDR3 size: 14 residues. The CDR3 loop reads CASSGERGGGTQYF. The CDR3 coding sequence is TGTGCCAGCAGTGGAGAGCGGGGGGGCGGGACCCAGTACTTC.

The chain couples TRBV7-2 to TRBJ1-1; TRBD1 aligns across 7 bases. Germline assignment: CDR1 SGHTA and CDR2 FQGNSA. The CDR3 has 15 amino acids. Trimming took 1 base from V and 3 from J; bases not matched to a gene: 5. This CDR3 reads CASSLGAGGYTEAFF. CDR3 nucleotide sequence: TGTGCCAGCAGCTTAGGGGCAGGGGGTTACACTGAAGCTTTCTTT.

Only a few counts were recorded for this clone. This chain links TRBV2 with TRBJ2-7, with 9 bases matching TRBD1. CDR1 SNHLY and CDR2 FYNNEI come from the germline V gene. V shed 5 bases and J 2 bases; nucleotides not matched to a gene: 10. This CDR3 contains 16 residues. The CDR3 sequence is CASSIGPGQGTYEQYF. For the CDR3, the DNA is TGTGCCAGCAGTATTGGACCGGGACAGGGCACCTACGAGCAGTACTTC.

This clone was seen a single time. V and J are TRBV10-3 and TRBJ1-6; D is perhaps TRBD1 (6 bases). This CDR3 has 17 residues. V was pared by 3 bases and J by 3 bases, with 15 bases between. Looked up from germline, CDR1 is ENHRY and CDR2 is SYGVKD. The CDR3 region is CAISEDWNRDYNSPLHF. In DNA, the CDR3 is TGTGCCATCAGTGAAGATTGGAACAGGGACTATAATTCACCCCTCCACTTT.